These T cell receptor beta chains were read from a single sample in a study of identical twins. TCRdb passed the 5' RACE reads through MiXCR, listing each CDR3 protein once. Of about 220,000 distinct CDR3 sequences detected, 7.5% appear once; the ten largest clones hold just under 2%. The same sample was also studied in work on yellow fever vaccine responses in identical twins.

The sample consisted of memory (CD45RO+) T cells sorted from blood. Every receptor here comes from a woman aged 18-29 years in good health. Both conserved end residues are part of each CDR3. Each record gives: D gene, V gene, clone size, J gene, CDR3 DNA, CDR3 protein. A D gene is named only where the DNA matches it firmly. Only part of the rows carry a size: once, few, many, or a class if the clone is expanded.

d_call: TRBD1; v_call: TRBV20-1; clone_size: -; j_call: TRBJ2-2; cdr3_nt: TGCAGTGCTAGAGACCCCGGGACAGGGGACACCGGGGAGCTGTTTTTT; cdr3_aa: CSARDPGTGDTGELFF
d_call: TRBD1; v_call: TRBV5-4; clone_size: -; j_call: TRBJ2-3; cdr3_nt: TGTGCCAGCAGCTTGGGGGCCCCGGGGACAGGATCCGATACGCAGTATTTT; cdr3_aa: CASSLGAPGTGSDTQYF
d_call: -; v_call: TRBV10-3; clone_size: -; j_call: TRBJ1-4; cdr3_nt: TGTGCCATTGGAGGGGCGGATGAAAAACTGTTTTTT; cdr3_aa: CAIGGADEKLFF
d_call: -; v_call: TRBV11-2; clone_size: few; j_call: TRBJ2-7; cdr3_nt: TGTGCCAGCAGCTTAGGGCCGGGGTGGCTAACCTACGAGCAGTACTTC; cdr3_aa: CASSLGPGWLTYEQYF
d_call: -; v_call: TRBV12-3/TRBV12-4; clone_size: many; j_call: TRBJ2-5; cdr3_nt: TGTGCCAGCAGTTTGCGAGGGACAGAGACCCAGTACTTC; cdr3_aa: CASSLRGTETQYF
d_call: -; v_call: TRBV24-1; clone_size: many; j_call: TRBJ2-2; cdr3_nt: TGTGCCACCAGTGATTTGTCAGCGGGCCACACCGGGGAGCTGTTTTTT; cdr3_aa: CATSDLSAGHTGELFF
d_call: -; v_call: TRBV19; clone_size: -; j_call: TRBJ1-3; cdr3_nt: TGTGCCAGTACCGCGGACAGAACTGGAAACACCATATATTTT; cdr3_aa: CASTADRTGNTIYF
d_call: TRBD2; v_call: TRBV9; clone_size: -; j_call: TRBJ2-5; cdr3_nt: TGTGCCAGCAGCACATCAATTAGCGGGAGCAACCAAGAGACCCAGTACTTC; cdr3_aa: CASSTSISGSNQETQYF
d_call: -; v_call: TRBV7-2; clone_size: -; j_call: TRBJ2-5; cdr3_nt: TGTGCCAGCAGCCGATCCTCGGGGCCGGAGACCCAGTACTTC; cdr3_aa: CASSRSSGPETQYF
d_call: -; v_call: TRBV6-1; clone_size: -; j_call: TRBJ2-2; cdr3_nt: TGTGCCACCACCTTAGCGAGAAACACCGGGGAGCTGTTTTTT; cdr3_aa: CATTLARNTGELFF
d_call: TRBD1; v_call: TRBV6-5; clone_size: few; j_call: TRBJ1-1; cdr3_nt: TGTGCCAGCAGTTATTTCACCCCTACCACAGGGGCTGAAGCTTTCTTT; cdr3_aa: CASSYFTPTTGAEAFF
d_call: -; v_call: TRBV18; clone_size: -; j_call: TRBJ2-7; cdr3_nt: TGTGCCAGCTCACCAAGCCTGACTAGTATATCGCCCTACGAGCAGTACTTC; cdr3_aa: CASSPSLTSISPYEQYF
d_call: TRBD1; v_call: TRBV5-1; clone_size: few; j_call: TRBJ2-1; cdr3_nt: TGCGCCAGCAGCCAGGGACAGGGTAGGACTGAGCAGTTCTTC; cdr3_aa: CASSQGQGRTEQFF
d_call: TRBD1; v_call: TRBV28; clone_size: few; j_call: TRBJ2-7; cdr3_nt: TGTGCCAGCAGTTCCCCGTCATCACAGGGGGACGAGCAGTACTTC; cdr3_aa: CASSSPSSQGDEQYF
d_call: TRBD2; v_call: TRBV15; clone_size: -; j_call: TRBJ2-5; cdr3_nt: TGTGCCACTCTGACTAGCGGGAGGGGGACGTTGGAGACCCAGTACTTC; cdr3_aa: CATLTSGRGTLETQYF
d_call: -; v_call: TRBV7-9; clone_size: -; j_call: TRBJ2-3; cdr3_nt: TGTGCCAGCAGCTTATTCACTGGCAGATCTAGCGCAGATACGCAGTATTTT; cdr3_aa: CASSLFTGRSSADTQYF
d_call: TRBD1; v_call: TRBV12-5; clone_size: -; j_call: TRBJ2-7; cdr3_nt: TGTGCTAGTGGTCCAGGACAGGGGTCCTACGAGCAGTACTTC; cdr3_aa: CASGPGQGSYEQYF
d_call: TRBD2; v_call: TRBV28; clone_size: many; j_call: TRBJ2-7; cdr3_nt: TGTGCCAGCAGGTCAGCGGGAATGTACTACGAGCAGTACTTC; cdr3_aa: CASRSAGMYYEQYF
d_call: -; v_call: TRBV10-2; clone_size: many; j_call: TRBJ2-7; cdr3_nt: TGCGCCAGCAGTGAGTCGAGGCCAGGCCCCAGCTCCTACGAGCAGTACTTC; cdr3_aa: CASSESRPGPSSYEQYF
d_call: -; v_call: TRBV28; clone_size: few; j_call: TRBJ2-1; cdr3_nt: TGTGCCAGCAACCTCCCGCCAGGGAAATACAATGAGCAGTTCTTC; cdr3_aa: CASNLPPGKYNEQFF
d_call: TRBD1; v_call: TRBV2; clone_size: few; j_call: TRBJ1-2; cdr3_nt: TGTGCCAGCAGATCGGACAGGGGACATGGCTACACCTTC; cdr3_aa: CASRSDRGHGYTF
d_call: TRBD1; v_call: TRBV7-9; clone_size: -; j_call: TRBJ2-7; cdr3_nt: TGTGCCAGCAGCTACATACCCGGGACAGGCTACTACGAGCAGTACTTC; cdr3_aa: CASSYIPGTGYYEQYF
d_call: TRBD2; v_call: TRBV20-1; clone_size: many; j_call: TRBJ2-3; cdr3_nt: TGCAGTGCTAGAGATAGGGCGGGAGGGCCGAGAGATACGCAGTATTTT; cdr3_aa: CSARDRAGGPRDTQYF
d_call: TRBD1; v_call: TRBV5-1; clone_size: few; j_call: TRBJ1-1; cdr3_nt: TGCGCCAGCAGCTTTAAATTTACAGGGGAGGAATTCACTGAAGCTTTCTTT; cdr3_aa: CASSFKFTGEEFTEAFF
d_call: -; v_call: TRBV14; clone_size: few; j_call: TRBJ2-1; cdr3_nt: TGTGCCAGCAGGTTTAGCGCGGGCAATGAGCAGTTCTTC; cdr3_aa: CASRFSAGNEQFF
d_call: -; v_call: TRBV12-3/TRBV12-4; clone_size: many; j_call: TRBJ2-7; cdr3_nt: TGTGCCAGCAGTTTACCGCTCGGGGAGCAGTACTTC; cdr3_aa: CASSLPLGEQYF
d_call: -; v_call: TRBV5-1; clone_size: many; j_call: TRBJ2-3; cdr3_nt: TGCGCCAGCAGCCCGGAACCGTTTAAGACAGATACGCAGTATTTT; cdr3_aa: CASSPEPFKTDTQYF
d_call: TRBD2; v_call: TRBV28; clone_size: -; j_call: TRBJ2-1; cdr3_nt: TGTGCCAGCAGTCCTAGCGGGAGGGATTACAATGAGCAGTTCTTC; cdr3_aa: CASSPSGRDYNEQFF
d_call: -; v_call: TRBV5-1; clone_size: many; j_call: TRBJ2-3; cdr3_nt: TGCGCCAGCAGCTTGGACCGGCCTCAAACAGATACGCAGTATTTT; cdr3_aa: CASSLDRPQTDTQYF
d_call: -; v_call: TRBV15; clone_size: many; j_call: TRBJ2-3; cdr3_nt: TGTGCCACCAGCAGCCCCTCCCGCGAAGGCACAGATACGCAGTATTTT; cdr3_aa: CATSSPSREGTDTQYF
d_call: -; v_call: TRBV27; clone_size: few; j_call: TRBJ2-3; cdr3_nt: TGTGCCAGCAGATCCGCGGGGACAGATACGCAGTATTTT; cdr3_aa: CASRSAGTDTQYF
d_call: TRBD1; v_call: TRBV28; clone_size: -; j_call: TRBJ2-7; cdr3_nt: TGTGCCAGCACCGTGACAGGGGTCCTAGCGCGCGATACCTACGAGCAGTACTTC; cdr3_aa: CASTVTGVLARDTYEQYF
d_call: -; v_call: TRBV11-3; clone_size: -; j_call: TRBJ2-7; cdr3_nt: TGTGCCAGCAGTCCCTCCGGGACAAACGAGCAGTACTTC; cdr3_aa: CASSPSGTNEQYF
d_call: -; v_call: TRBV6-1; clone_size: few; j_call: TRBJ2-3; cdr3_nt: TGTGCCAGCAGTGCCTTAACGACAGATACGCAGTATTTT; cdr3_aa: CASSALTTDTQYF
d_call: TRBD1; v_call: TRBV10-3; clone_size: -; j_call: TRBJ1-2; cdr3_nt: TGTGCCATCAGAGGGGGGGACAGGGGATCTAACTATGGCTACACCTTC; cdr3_aa: CAIRGGDRGSNYGYTF
d_call: -; v_call: TRBV28; clone_size: -; j_call: TRBJ1-4; cdr3_nt: TGTGCCAGCAGTGGCCCGTTTTTTAATGAAAAACTGTTTTTT; cdr3_aa: CASSGPFFNEKLFF
d_call: -; v_call: TRBV21-1; clone_size: -; j_call: TRBJ1-5; cdr3_nt: TGTGCCAGCAGCTCCAGAGAGAGGACAGGCTCAAATCAGCCCCAGCATTTT; cdr3_aa: CASSSRERTGSNQPQHF
d_call: TRBD2; v_call: TRBV11-2; clone_size: -; j_call: TRBJ2-4; cdr3_nt: TGTGCCAGCAGCTTCCTAGCGGGGGTCGGCAAAAACATTCAGTACTTC; cdr3_aa: CASSFLAGVGKNIQYF
d_call: TRBD2; v_call: TRBV5-1; clone_size: -; j_call: TRBJ2-5; cdr3_nt: TGCGCCAGCAGCCCCTCTAGCGGGGCCGGATTAGGGACCCAGTACTTC; cdr3_aa: CASSPSSGAGLGTQYF
d_call: -; v_call: TRBV7-2; clone_size: few; j_call: TRBJ2-1; cdr3_nt: TGTGCCAGCAGCTTACCCGTCCTCAATGAGCAGTTCTTC; cdr3_aa: CASSLPVLNEQFF
d_call: TRBD1; v_call: TRBV10-3; clone_size: few; j_call: TRBJ2-2; cdr3_nt: TGTGCCATCAGGAGGGACAGGGGGCGAGGCGGGGAGCTGTTTTTT; cdr3_aa: CAIRRDRGRGGELFF
d_call: -; v_call: TRBV6-6; clone_size: many; j_call: TRBJ2-7; cdr3_nt: TGTGCCAGCAGTTACGGTAATAACGAGCAGTACTTC; cdr3_aa: CASSYGNNEQYF
d_call: -; v_call: TRBV2; clone_size: -; j_call: TRBJ2-3; cdr3_nt: TGTGCCAGCAGTGATCAGGGCAGGGGAACAGATACGCAGTATTTT; cdr3_aa: CASSDQGRGTDTQYF
d_call: TRBD1; v_call: TRBV15; clone_size: few; j_call: TRBJ1-1; cdr3_nt: TGTGCCACCAGCAGAGAGGACAGGGGGGTAACTGAAGCTTTCTTT; cdr3_aa: CATSREDRGVTEAFF
d_call: -; v_call: TRBV5-1; clone_size: few; j_call: TRBJ1-1; cdr3_nt: TGCGCCAGCAGCTTGGAAGGAGGGGTTATCGGTGAAGCTTTCTTT; cdr3_aa: CASSLEGGVIGEAFF
d_call: -; v_call: TRBV24-1; clone_size: -; j_call: TRBJ1-2; cdr3_nt: TGTGCCACCAGTGACCGACGGACGTTCGGATCCTATGGCTACACCTTC; cdr3_aa: CATSDRRTFGSYGYTF
d_call: TRBD1; v_call: TRBV6-5; clone_size: few; j_call: TRBJ1-2; cdr3_nt: TGTGCCAGCAGTTACTCATTAGGGACAGCCCGAAACTATGGCTACACCTTC; cdr3_aa: CASSYSLGTARNYGYTF
d_call: TRBD1; v_call: TRBV5-5; clone_size: few; j_call: TRBJ1-2; cdr3_nt: TGTGCCAGCAGCTTCCCTGAACAGGGGGTTTATGGCTACACCTTC; cdr3_aa: CASSFPEQGVYGYTF
d_call: -; v_call: TRBV7-2; clone_size: -; j_call: TRBJ1-1; cdr3_nt: TGTGCCAGCAGCTTTAAGGTGAACACTGAAGCTTTCTTT; cdr3_aa: CASSFKVNTEAFF
d_call: -; v_call: TRBV11-2; clone_size: -; j_call: TRBJ1-3; cdr3_nt: TGTGCCAGCAGCTTGAAAGGGGCGGGGGACCACTCTGGAAACACCATATATTTT; cdr3_aa: CASSLKGAGDHSGNTIYF
d_call: -; v_call: TRBV2; clone_size: -; j_call: TRBJ2-3; cdr3_nt: TGTGCCAGCCGGACCGATACAGATACGCAGTATTTT; cdr3_aa: CASRTDTDTQYF
d_call: -; v_call: TRBV15; clone_size: few; j_call: TRBJ1-5; cdr3_nt: TGTGCCACCAGCACCATTCGGAAGGCGGCCCCTCAGCCCCAGCATTTT; cdr3_aa: CATSTIRKAAPQPQHF
d_call: -; v_call: TRBV10-2; clone_size: many; j_call: TRBJ1-1; cdr3_nt: TGCGCCAGCAGTCCCGGGACATCAGCTACTGAAGCTTTCTTT; cdr3_aa: CASSPGTSATEAFF
d_call: -; v_call: TRBV6-5; clone_size: few; j_call: TRBJ1-2; cdr3_nt: TGTGCCAGCAGTTCCTTTGGAAGTGGCTACACCTTC; cdr3_aa: CASSSFGSGYTF